The 26 T cell receptor beta chains below were found in one sample sequenced in a study of T-cell memory formation after mild COVID-19. TCRdb called the 5' RACE reads again in MiXCR, with one record for every CDR3 protein. The top ten hold approximately 13% of the sample, which has 540,000 or so distinct CDR3 sequences, roughly 22% seen once. Sequencing input: PBMCs or a T cell subset sorted from them (not recorded which). All receptors come from an adult woman who had mild COVID-19 (a few samples of this study predate the infection). Cell type and time point are not known.

This clonotype turned up a few times. The chain combines TRBV4-2 with TRBJ2-1, with 7 bases identical to TRBD2. Germline loops: CDR1 LGHNA, CDR2 YNFKEQ. With 0 bases clipped from V and 1 base from J, the junction kept 9 bases outside the gene matches. This CDR3 is 18 amino acids long. The CDR3 DNA reads as TGTGCCAGCAGCCAAGATGGCCTAGCGGCCATTTCCTACAATGAGCAGTTCTTC. It encodes CASSQDGLAAISYNEQFF.

The rearrangement links TRBV3-1 to TRBJ2-7; tentatively, D is TRBD2 (5 bases). CDR3 length: 13 residues. The V end lost 4 bases, the J end lost 7 bases, and 14 bases lay between the germline ends. Germline V gene sequence: CDR1 LGHDT, CDR2 YNNKEL (reference sequence). CDR3 nucleotide sequence: TGTGCCAGCAGCCTCCGCGGGCTACCGGAGCAGTACTTC. Translated: CASSLRGLPEQYF.

The chain is built from TRBV19 and TRBJ1-2; TRBD1 is a possible D gene (6 bases). There are 14 residues in the CDR3. Germline CDR1 and CDR2: LNHDA and SQIVND (reference sequence). Trimming took 3 bases from V and 4 from J, leaving 12 bases between them. The CDR3 region has the DNA TGTGCCAGTAGTATCCCAGGGGTTGGCTATGGCTACACCTTC. Its translation is CASSIPGVGYGYTF. Full variable domain (rest looked up from reference TRBV19 and TRBJ1-2): DGGITQSPKYLFRKEGQNVTLSCEQNLNHDAMYWYRQDPGQGLRLIYYSQIVNDFQKGDIAEGYSVSREKKESFPLTVTSAQKNPTAFYLCASSIPGVGYGYTFGSGTRLTVV.

This chain links TRBV29-1 with TRBJ2-5; D unresolved. Looked up from germline, CDR1 is SQVTM and CDR2 is ANQGSEA. V shed 6 bases and J shed 0 bases, with 8 bases lying between them. This CDR3 is 12 amino acids long. The CDR3 coding sequence is TGCAGCGTGATCGCGGACCAAGAGACCCAGTACTTC. Its protein is CSVIADQETQYF.

The V and J genes are TRBV18 and TRBJ1-4; 7 nucleotides line up with TRBD1. J lost 3 bases, V lost 6 bases, and 4 bases had no gene match. The CDR3 length is 14 residues. The germline gives CDR1 KGHSH, CDR2 LQKENI. The CDR3 coding sequence is TGTGCCAGCTCTCCCGGACAGGCTAATGAAAAACTGTTTTTT. It codes for CASSPGQANEKLFF.

To note about this clonotype: A much larger clone differs from this one at a single base, so this may be a read error. The genes are TRBV11-2 and TRBJ2-2, with no clear D. CDR1 SGHAT and CDR2 FQNNGV come from the germline V gene. V lost 2 bases and J lost 9, with 4 bases in between. CDR3 length: 11 amino acids. The CDR3 protein is CASSLIWELFF. The CDR3 nucleotides read TGTGCCAGCAGCTTAATCTGGGAGCTGTTTTTT.

This chain joins TRBV11-3 and TRBJ2-3; TRBD2 agrees at 11 bases. This CDR3 is 13 amino acids long. Germline CDR1 is SGHNT and CDR2 is YENEEA. CDR3 sequence: CASLAGGADTQYF. The CDR3 bases are TGTGCTTCCCTAGCGGGAGGCGCAGATACGCAGTATTTT.

This clonotype has at least ten counts. The V call is TRBV5-1, the J call TRBJ2-1; D is ambiguous. Between the trimmed V and J ends, which lost 2 bases and 3 bases, there was a span of 15 bases. Germline-derived CDR1 and CDR2 are SGHRS and YFSETQ. The CDR3 is 16 amino acids. The CDR3 region is CASSFNGGSDYNEQFF. The DNA of the CDR3 is TGCGCCAGCAGCTTTAATGGCGGATCGGACTACAATGAGCAGTTCTTC.

The genes are TRBV5-1 and TRBJ1-5; D may be TRBD1 (5 bases). The CDR3 sequence is 14 residues long. V was cut by 2 bases and J by 3 bases, with 9 bases left in between. Germline V gene lookup returns CDR1 SGHRS and CDR2 YFSETQ. DNA of the CDR3: TGCGCCAGCAGCTTTGGGGGGACCAATCAGCCCCAGCATTTT. Its protein product is CASSFGGTNQPQHF.

The chain links TRBV12-3 or TRBV12-4 to TRBJ2-1; a weak D match, TRBD2 (6 bases). The germline V and J ends were trimmed by 3 bases and 4 bases, with 16 bases remaining between them. This CDR3 is 16 amino acids long. CDR3 protein: CASSFPGVGPYNEQFF. For the CDR3, the DNA is TGTGCCAGCAGTTTTCCGGGGGTAGGACCTTACAATGAGCAGTTCTTC.

This clonotype has just a few counts. CDR3 region: CSARDLWGESSYEQYF. CDR3 nucleotide sequence: TGCAGTGCTAGAGATCTTTGGGGTGAAAGCTCCTACGAGCAGTACTTC. The chain links TRBV20-1 to TRBJ2-7; D unresolved. The CDR3 length is 16 residues. V was shortened by 0 bases and J by 0 bases, with 15 bases between the two germline ends. Germline V gene sequence: CDR1 DFQATT, CDR2 SNEGSKA (reference sequence).

The chain joins TRBV30 to TRBJ1-2; 7 nucleotides line up with TRBD1. The CDR3 loop spans 13 amino acids. Unmatched junction bases numbered 4, after V lost 0 bases and J lost 6 bases. Germline lookup yields CDR1 GTSNPN and CDR2 SVGIG (reference sequence). As DNA, the CDR3 is TGTGCCTGGAGTGTACAGGGGAAGAATGGCTACACCTTC. It translates to CAWSVQGKNGYTF.

The chain carries TRBV5-1 and TRBJ1-1; 7 nucleotides match TRBD1. The CDR3 covers 15 residues. Looked up from germline, CDR1 is SGHRS and CDR2 is YFSETQ. Trimming cost V 4 bases and J 4 bases; bases outside gene matches: 10. CDR3: CASSPATGEGTEAFF. As DNA, the CDR3 is TGCGCCAGCAGCCCTGCCACAGGGGAAGGCACTGAAGCTTTCTTT. Full variable domain (missing parts from reference TRBV5-1 and TRBJ1-1): KAGVTQTPRYLIKTRGQQVTLSCSPISGHRSVSWYQQTPGQGLQFLFEYFSETQRNKGNFPGRFSGRQFSNSRSEMNVSTLELGDSALYLCASSPATGEGTEAFFGQGTRLTVV.

The rearrangement links TRBV7-6 to TRBJ1-1; D is unclear. CDR1 and CDR2 (germline): SGHVS, FNYEAQ. The V end lost 1 base, the J end lost 3 bases, and 12 bases lay between the germline ends. The CDR3 sequence is 15 residues long. DNA of the CDR3: TGTGCCAGCAGCTTAGAAGCGGCGTGGGACACTGAAGCTTTCTTT. Protein product: CASSLEAAWDTEAFF. Full variable domain (missing parts from reference TRBV7-6 and TRBJ1-1): GAGVSQSPRYKVTKRGQDVALRCDPISGHVSLYWYRQALGQGPEFLTYFNYEAQQDKSGLPNDRFSAERPEGSISTLTIQRTEQRDSAMYRCASSLEAAWDTEAFFGQGTRLTVV.

CDR3 nucleotides: TGCGCCAGCAGCTTGGAACGGGGGGGCGGGTACGAGCAGTACTTC. Translation gives CASSLERGGGYEQYF. The chain couples TRBV5-1 to TRBJ2-7; 8 nucleotides agree with TRBD2. V gave up 0 bases and J gave up 4 bases; unmatched junction bases: 6. Germline V gene data show CDR1 as SGHRS and CDR2 as YFSETQ. The CDR3 consists of 15 residues.

The chain couples TRBV5-6 to TRBJ2-1, with D perhaps TRBD2 (7 bases). Trimming took 2 bases from V and 6 from J, leaving 15 bases between them. Germline loops: CDR1 SGHDT, CDR2 YYEEEE. This CDR3 is 15 amino acids long. The CDR3: CASSLQGGPGNEQFF. The CDR3 coding sequence is TGTGCCAGCAGCTTACAGGGAGGGCCAGGCAATGAGCAGTTCTTC.

The rearrangement links TRBV18 to TRBJ1-4; D perhaps matches TRBD1 (6 bases). This CDR3 comprises 14 residues. Per germline, CDR1 KGHSH and CDR2 LQKENI. V was clipped by 2 bases and J by 13 bases, with 17 bases between them. The CDR3 loop reads CASSPGPTSGALFF. CDR3 sequence (DNA): TGTGCCAGCTCACCAGGGCCAACCTCGGGGGCACTGTTTTTT.

This clonotype has at least ten counts. The chain combines TRBV7-8 with TRBJ2-5; D possibly corresponds to TRBD2 (6 bases). This CDR3 has 13 residues. Trimming took off 5 bases at V and 6 bases at J, with 13 bases between the two ends. Germline CDR1 and CDR2: SGHVS and FQNEAQ. The CDR3 sequence: CASSGRTKKTQYF. Here the CDR3 DNA reads TGTGCCAGCAGCGGAAGGACTAAGAAGACCCAGTACTTC. The whole variable domain, remainder taken from reference TRBV7-8 and TRBJ2-5, is GAGVSQSPRYKVAKRGQDVALRCDPISGHVSLFWYQQALGQGPEFLTYFQNEAQLDKSGLPSDRFFAERPEGSVSTLKIQRTQQEDSAVYLCASSGRTKKTQYFGPGTRLLVL.

The rearrangement links TRBV6-5 to TRBJ2-1; TRBD2 matches at 9 bases. V shed 8 bases and J 7 bases; nucleotides not matched to a gene: 3. Germline CDR1 reads MNHEY; CDR2 reads SVGAGI. The CDR3 runs 12 residues. The CDR3 reads CASGLAINEQFF. Here the CDR3 DNA reads TGTGCCAGCGGACTAGCGATAAATGAGCAGTTCTTC.

The genes are TRBV20-1 and TRBJ1-1; a possible D gene is TRBD1 (6 bases). The CDR3 runs 15 residues. CDR1 DFQATT and CDR2 SNEGSKA come from the germline V gene (reference sequence). Trimming took 0 bases from V and 2 from J, leaving 13 bases between them. CDR3 region: CSARDIGGANTEAFF. The CDR3 DNA is TGCAGTGCTAGAGATATTGGGGGGGCCAACACTGAAGCTTTCTTT.

This clonotype was picked up a small number of times. The chain couples TRBV7-9 to TRBJ1-5, with D possibly TRBD1 on 5 matching bases. From germline, CDR1 is SEHNR and CDR2 FQNEAQ (reference sequence). The V and J ends lost 3 bases and 3 bases respectively, with 12 bases between them. The CDR3 contains 15 residues. The CDR3 sequence: CASSFGTGVNQPQHF. CDR3 nucleotides: TGTGCCAGCAGCTTTGGGACGGGGGTCAATCAGCCCCAGCATTTT.

The chain couples TRBV7-2 to TRBJ2-7; a possible D gene is TRBD1 (5 bases). This CDR3 is built from 15 residues. V gave up 5 bases and J gave up 0 bases, with 14 bases separating them. Germline values: CDR1 SGHTA, CDR2 FQGNSA. This CDR3 reads CASSAQGLSSYEQYF. The CDR3 DNA is TGTGCCAGCAGCGCCCAGGGTTTAAGCTCCTACGAGCAGTACTTC.

This clonotype turned up a few times. V usage is TRBV4-3 and J usage is TRBJ2-2; 7 positions agree with TRBD2. The germline V gene has CDR1 LGHNA and CDR2 YSLEER. After removal of 4 bases from V and 6 bases from J, the junction contained 11 bases not matched to a gene. CDR3 length: 16 residues. This chain's CDR3 is CASSRLAGDGPGELFF. CDR3 coding DNA: TGCGCCAGCAGCCGCTTGGCGGGAGATGGTCCCGGGGAGCTGTTTTTT.

The chain links TRBV9 to TRBJ2-1, with D possibly matching TRBD2 (6 bases). Looked up from germline, CDR1 is SGDLS and CDR2 is YYNGEE. The CDR3 extends over 16 amino acids. Trimming took 3 bases from V and 0 from J, leaving 13 bases between them. CDR3 region: CASSATGGSSYNEQFF. The CDR3 DNA follows: TGTGCCAGCAGCGCCACCGGGGGAAGCTCCTACAATGAGCAGTTCTTC.

This clonotype was recorded a few times. The V call is TRBV30, the J call TRBJ2-1; 7 bases agree with TRBD2. CDR3 length equals 15 residues. After removal of 3 bases from V and 10 bases from J, the junction contained 15 bases not matched to a gene. Germline V gene sequence: CDR1 GTSNPN, CDR2 SVGIG (reference sequence). As DNA, the CDR3 is TGTGCCTGGAGACCCCAGCGGGGATCCGCACCGGAGCAGTTCTTC. Its translation: CAWRPQRGSAPEQFF.

This clonotype was observed at least ten times. The chain couples TRBV5-1 to TRBJ1-2; the match to TRBD1 covers 10 bases. J gave up 9 bases and V 1 base, and 6 bases lay outside the gene matches. CDR1 and CDR2 (germline): SGHRS, YFSETQ. The CDR3 extends over 14 amino acids. CDR3 in amino acids: CASSLSGTGVSYTF. The CDR3 nucleotides read TGCGCCAGCAGCTTGTCCGGGACAGGGGTTAGCTACACCTTC.